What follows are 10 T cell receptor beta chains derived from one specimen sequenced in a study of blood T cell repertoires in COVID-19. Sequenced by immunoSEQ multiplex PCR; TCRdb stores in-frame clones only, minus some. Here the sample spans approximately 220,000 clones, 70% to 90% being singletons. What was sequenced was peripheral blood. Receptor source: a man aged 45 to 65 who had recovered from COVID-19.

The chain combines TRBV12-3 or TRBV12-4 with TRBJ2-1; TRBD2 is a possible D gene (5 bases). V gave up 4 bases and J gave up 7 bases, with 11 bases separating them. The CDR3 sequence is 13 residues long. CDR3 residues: CASSSSSWNEQFF. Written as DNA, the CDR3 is TGTGCCAGCAGTTCTTCTAGCTGGAATGAGCAGTTCTTC.

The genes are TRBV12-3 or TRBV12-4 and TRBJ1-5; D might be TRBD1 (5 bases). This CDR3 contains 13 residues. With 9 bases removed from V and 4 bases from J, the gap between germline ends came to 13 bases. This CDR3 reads CAREGSENQPQHF. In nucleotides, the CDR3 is TGTGCCAGGGAGGGGAGCGAGAATCAGCCCCAGCATTTT.

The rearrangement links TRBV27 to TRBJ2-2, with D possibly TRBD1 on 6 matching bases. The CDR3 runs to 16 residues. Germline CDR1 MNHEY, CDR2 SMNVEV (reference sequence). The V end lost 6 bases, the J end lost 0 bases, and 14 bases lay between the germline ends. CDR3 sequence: CASRAQGLANTGELFF. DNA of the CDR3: TGTGCCAGCAGAGCACAGGGCCTCGCGAACACCGGGGAGCTGTTTTTT.

The CDR3: CASSFRSSYNEQFF. CDR3 sequence (DNA): TGTGCCAGCAGTTTCAGGTCATCCTACAATGAGCAGTTCTTC. V is TRBV28 and J is TRBJ2-1; no reliable D call. Germline V gene sequence: CDR1 MDHEN, CDR2 SYDVKM. The CDR3 extends over 14 amino acids. Trimming shortened V by 3 bases and J by 1 base, and 7 bases separated the two germline ends.

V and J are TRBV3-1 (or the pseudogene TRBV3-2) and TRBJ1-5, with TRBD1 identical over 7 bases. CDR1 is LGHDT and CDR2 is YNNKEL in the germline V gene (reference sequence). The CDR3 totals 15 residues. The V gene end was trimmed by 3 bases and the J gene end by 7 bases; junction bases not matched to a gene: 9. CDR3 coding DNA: TGTGCCAGCAGCCAGAGGAGGGGGCAGGGGCAGCCCCAGCATTTT. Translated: CASSQRRGQGQPQHF.

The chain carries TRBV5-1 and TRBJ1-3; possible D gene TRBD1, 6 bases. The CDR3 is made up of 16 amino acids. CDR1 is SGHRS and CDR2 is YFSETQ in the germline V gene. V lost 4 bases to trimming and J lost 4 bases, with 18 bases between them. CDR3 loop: CASSTRDIRSGNTIYF. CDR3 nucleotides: TGCGCCAGCAGCACCCGGGACATAAGGTCCGGAAACACCATATATTTT.

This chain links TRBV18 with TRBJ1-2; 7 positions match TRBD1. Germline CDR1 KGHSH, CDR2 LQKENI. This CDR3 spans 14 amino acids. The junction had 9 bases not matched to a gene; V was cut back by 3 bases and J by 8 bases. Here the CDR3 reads CASSPTGLREGYTF. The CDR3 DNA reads TGTGCCAGCTCACCGACAGGGCTTCGTGAGGGCTACACCTTC.

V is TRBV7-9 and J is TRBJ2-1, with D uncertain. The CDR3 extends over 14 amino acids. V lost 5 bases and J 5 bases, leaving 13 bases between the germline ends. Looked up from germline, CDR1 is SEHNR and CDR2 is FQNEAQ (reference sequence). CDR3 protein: CASSLQTGHNEQFF. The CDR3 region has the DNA TGTGCCAGCAGCCTCCAGACTGGTCACAATGAGCAGTTCTTC.

In nucleotides, the CDR3 is TGTGCCAGCAGCTTAGGTACTAGCGGGAGAACAGATACGCAGTATTTT. Translated: CASSLGTSGRTDTQYF. The gene calls are TRBV11-2 and TRBJ2-3; 11 positions match TRBD2. The CDR3 has 16 amino acids. The V and J ends lost 1 base and 3 bases, in that order; junction bases with no gene match: 3. From germline, CDR1 is SGHAT and CDR2 FQNNGV. The full variable domain, with the rest looked up from reference TRBV11-2 and TRBJ2-3, is EAGVAQSPRYKIIEKRQSVAFWCNPISGHATLYWYQQILGQGPKLLIQFQNNGVVDDSQLPKDRFSAERLKGVDSTLKIQPAKLEDSAVYLCASSLGTSGRTDTQYFGPGTRLTVL.

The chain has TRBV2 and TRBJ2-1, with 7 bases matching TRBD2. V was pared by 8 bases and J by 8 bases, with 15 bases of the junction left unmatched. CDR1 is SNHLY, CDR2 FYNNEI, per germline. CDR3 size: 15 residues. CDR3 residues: CASPPGGRPWDEQFF. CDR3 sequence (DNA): TGTGCCAGCCCTCCGGGAGGCCGACCGTGGGATGAGCAGTTCTTC.